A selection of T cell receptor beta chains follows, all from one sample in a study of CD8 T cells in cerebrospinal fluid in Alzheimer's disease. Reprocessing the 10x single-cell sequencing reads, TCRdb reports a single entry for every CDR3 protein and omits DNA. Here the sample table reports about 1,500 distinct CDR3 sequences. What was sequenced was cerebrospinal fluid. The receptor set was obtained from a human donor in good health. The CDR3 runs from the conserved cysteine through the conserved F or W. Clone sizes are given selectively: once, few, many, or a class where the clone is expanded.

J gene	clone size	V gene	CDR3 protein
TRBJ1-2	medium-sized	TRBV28	CASSYRASNYGYTF
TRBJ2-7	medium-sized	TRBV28	CASSTSGQGFHEQYF
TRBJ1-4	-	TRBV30	CAWRGGNNEKLFF
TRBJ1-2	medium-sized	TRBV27	CASSLRLGTNYGYTF
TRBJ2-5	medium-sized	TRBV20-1	CSARDSGGPSATQYF
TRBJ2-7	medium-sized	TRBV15	CATSRGHGDRENTITYEQYF
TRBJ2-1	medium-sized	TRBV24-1	CATSDPGQKNEQFF
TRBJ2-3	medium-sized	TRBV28	CASSPSGVPTDTQYF
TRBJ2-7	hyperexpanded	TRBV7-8	CASSSGQANYEQYF
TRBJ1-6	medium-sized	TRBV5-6	CASTMRGSYNSPLHF
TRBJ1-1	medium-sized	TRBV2	CASSGQGMNTEAFF
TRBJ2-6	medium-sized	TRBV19	CASSSDSLEANVLTF
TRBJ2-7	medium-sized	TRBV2	CASSEGHSYEQYF
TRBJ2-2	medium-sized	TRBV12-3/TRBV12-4	CASSPPSRELFF
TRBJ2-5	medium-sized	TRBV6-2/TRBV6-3	CASTTSAGGSLETQYF
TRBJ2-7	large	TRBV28	CAITGQTYEQYF
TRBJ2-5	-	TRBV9	CASSVGSSRLAETQYF
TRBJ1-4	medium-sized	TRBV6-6	CASSYPKAGVYEKLFF
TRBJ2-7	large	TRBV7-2	CASSRISREQYF
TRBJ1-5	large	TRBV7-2	CASSLAGYGSQPQHF
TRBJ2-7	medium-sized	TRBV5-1	CASSLEAGLSYEQYF
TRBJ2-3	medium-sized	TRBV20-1	CSAPDSSADTQYF
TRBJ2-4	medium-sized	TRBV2	CASSDPRDMGVIQYF
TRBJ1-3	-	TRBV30	CAFRNRVTNTIYF
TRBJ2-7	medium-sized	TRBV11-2	CASSPGQGGSYEQYF
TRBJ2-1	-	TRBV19	CASSRAGQGAVEQFF
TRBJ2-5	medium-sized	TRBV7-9	CASSPMGTTRAETQYF
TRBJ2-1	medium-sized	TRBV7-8	CASSLGGGVGEQFF
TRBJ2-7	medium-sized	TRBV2	CASSDIHFSYEQYF
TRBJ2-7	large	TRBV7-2	CASSPWTGPSSYEQYF
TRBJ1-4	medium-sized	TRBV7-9	CASSLDAINEKLFF
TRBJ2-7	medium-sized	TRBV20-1	CSGAGGNTDEQYF
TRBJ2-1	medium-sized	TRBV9	CASSVRAYNEQFF
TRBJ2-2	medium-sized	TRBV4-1	CASSQPYRGRTTGELFF
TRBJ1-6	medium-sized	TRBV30	CAWSVPLGGHSPLHF
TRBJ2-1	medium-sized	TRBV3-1	CASSQRSYSRVYEQFF
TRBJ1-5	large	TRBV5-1	CASSSGDNQPQHF
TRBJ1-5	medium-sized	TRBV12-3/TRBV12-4	CASSLGTYNQPQHF
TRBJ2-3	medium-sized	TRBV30	CAWSGYAGGPDTQYF
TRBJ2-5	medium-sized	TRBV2	CASSGQSRETQYF
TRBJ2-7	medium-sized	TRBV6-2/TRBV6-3	CASRDAQAGDYEQYF
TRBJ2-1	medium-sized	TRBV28	CASSPPRRGAFF
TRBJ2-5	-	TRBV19	CASRSAGAWETQYF
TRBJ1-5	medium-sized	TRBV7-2	CASSLELDQPQHF
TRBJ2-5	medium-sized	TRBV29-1	CSVATGWRQETQYF
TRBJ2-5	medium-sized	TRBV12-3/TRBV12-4	CASSSTGQETQYF
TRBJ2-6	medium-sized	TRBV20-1	CSARDPVTGGHRANVLTF
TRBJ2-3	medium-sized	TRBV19	CASSAPTMNTDTQYF
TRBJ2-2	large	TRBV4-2	CASSQEVQENTGELFF
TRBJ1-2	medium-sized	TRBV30	CAWSRTIYYGYTF
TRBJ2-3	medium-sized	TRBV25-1	CASSDIRGGGTDTQYF
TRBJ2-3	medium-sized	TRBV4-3	CASSLTLTRGSDTQYF